The clone carrying this TCR beta chain was seen more than once but under ten times. With 7 bases clipped from V and 8 bases from J, the junction kept 11 bases outside the gene matches. CDR3 length: 15 residues. The data were obtained in a study of blood T cells in healthy people across ages. Primers used in a second PCR of roughly 6 to 12 cycles were a sample-barcoded 5' primer and a J-beta primer mix. TCRdb processed the 5' RACE reads anew with MiXCR; each CDR3 protein has one entry. Among around 990,000 distinct CDR3 sequences listed, approximately 25% were seen once. Every donor provided approximately 9.2 milliliters of peripheral blood. These data are also associated with another study on T cells of mothers and their children. That source adds: Samples were obtained from a few healthy Caucasian mothers and their six children. It was related mother-child pairs that showed slightly higher overlap than unrelated pairs, without reaching significance.

The chain couples TRBV12-3 or TRBV12-4 to TRBJ1-6; TRBD1 matches at 7 bases. Sequenced: blood. This TCR was sampled from a girl under 10 years old in good health. This CDR3 reads CASTKRGQGYSPLHF. CDR3 DNA: TGTGCCAGCACTAAAAGGGGGCAGGGTTATTCACCCCTCCACTTT.